What follows are 6 T cell receptor beta chains derived from one specimen sequenced in a study of T cell responses to AZD1222 COVID-19 vaccine. Assay used: immunoSEQ multiplex PCR; TCRdb lists only in-frame clones, some missing. The table records some 130,000 clones, 87% of them present only once. The sequenced sample was peripheral blood, obtained 28 days after the second AZD1222 dose. These receptors all come from an adult who received the AZD1222 COVID-19 vaccine.

This clone was picked up one time. The chain has TRBV5-4 and TRBJ1-6; D is possibly TRBD1 (6 bases). The ends were cut back, 2 bases at V and 8 bases at J, with 14 bases in the middle. The CDR3 has 15 residues. Germline V lookup: CDR1 SGHNT, CDR2 YYREEE (reference sequence). The DNA for the CDR3 is TGTGCCAGCAGCTTCGACGGAACAGGGCATTCACCCCTCCACTTT. Its protein is CASSFDGTGHSPLHF.

The chain combines TRBV15 with TRBJ1-2; 9 nucleotides align to TRBD1. Trimming at V came to 0 bases and at J to 8 bases, leaving 4 bases not matched to a gene. The CDR3 has 14 amino acids. Per the germline V gene, CDR1 is LNHNV and CDR2 is YYDKDF (reference sequence). Here the CDR3 reads CATSRDRQGGGYTF. The CDR3 DNA follows: TGTGCCACCAGCAGAGATCGACAGGGGGGAGGCTACACCTTC.

The gene calls are TRBV7-9 and TRBJ2-3; 7 nucleotides match TRBD2. V shed 5 bases and J 6 bases; nucleotides not matched to a gene: 8. The CDR3 is 14 residues long. Germline lookup yields CDR1 SEHNR and CDR2 FQNEAQ (reference sequence). CDR3 sequence: CASSPSGAVDTQYF. The DNA of the CDR3 is TGTGCCAGCAGCCCAAGCGGGGCGGTGGATACGCAGTATTTT.

V is TRBV15 and J is TRBJ1-3; the match to TRBD1 covers 7 bases. Germline lookup yields CDR1 LNHNV and CDR2 YYDKDF (reference sequence). The CDR3 sequence is 15 residues long. J was trimmed by 4 bases and V by 0 bases; bases with no gene match: 3. The CDR3 region has the DNA TGTGCCACCAGCAGAGAAGGGACAGAGGGAAACACCATATATTTT. Protein sequence: CATSREGTEGNTIYF.

This clone was found once. The CDR3 here is CASSTLNSYNSPLHF. CDR3 nucleotide sequence: TGTGCCAGTAGTACCTTAAACTCCTATAATTCACCCCTCCACTTT. The chain employs TRBV19 and TRBJ1-6; D unclear. This CDR3 region has 15 residues. V lost 4 bases, J lost 0 bases, and 7 bases lay in between. Germline CDR1 and CDR2: LNHDA and SQIVND (reference sequence).

For this clone: One junction end disagrees with the germline gene, perhaps due to a read error. This sequence joins TRBV10-2 and TRBJ1-6, with D unclear. The CDR3 is 17 residues long. Germline V gene lookup returns CDR1 WSHSY and CDR2 SAAADI. CDR3: CASREVMGSSYNSPLHF. For the CDR3, the DNA is TGCGCCAGCCGTGAGGTAATGGGGAGCTCCTATAATTCACCCCTCCACTTT.